Given below is one TCR beta chain in context. Its antigen is unknown. The sample originates from a study of T-cell memory formation after mild COVID-19. Findings and limits, study-wide: The appearance of some responding clones in pre-infection memory suggested that cross-reactive memory joined. CD4/CD8 balance characterized clones contracting day 15 to 85, and CD4+ skew characterized later expanders.

TCR alpha and TCR beta cDNA libraries with sample barcodes and UMIs came from 5'RACE using constant-segment primers. TCRdb called the 5' RACE reads again in MiXCR, with one record for every CDR3 protein. The sample includes approximately 150,000 distinct CDR3 sequences, roughly 6.3% seen only once; the top ten take under 2.5%. V dropped 4 bases and J dropped 5 bases, with 19 bases sitting between them. This CDR3 spans 16 amino acids. CDR1 and CDR2 (germline): KGHDR, SFDVKD. The source is an adult woman who had mild COVID-19 (a few samples of this study predate the infection). Cell type and time point are not known. The V gene is TRBV24-1, the J gene TRBJ2-5; D may be TRBD1 (6 bases). The sample comprised PBMCs or a T cell subset sorted from them (not recorded which). The CDR3 protein is CATSDHSAGASETQYF. The DNA of the CDR3 is TGTGCCACCAGTGACCATAGCGCAGGGGCATCTGAGACCCAGTACTTC.